The 28 T cell receptor beta chains below were found in one sample sequenced in a study of T cell changes during pregnancy in multiple sclerosis. TCRdb keeps only in-frame clones here, not all; method: immunoSEQ multiplex PCR. The sample has 85,000 to 100,000 clones; 85% to 95% are singletons. Here the sequenced sample was peripheral blood, taken in the first trimester of pregnancy. The receptors were gathered from a female donor with multiple sclerosis, enrolled in a pregnancy study.

The chain combines TRBV4-2 with TRBJ2-7, with D perhaps matching TRBD1 (5 bases). CDR1 is LGHNA and CDR2 is YNFKEQ in the germline V gene. V lost 0 bases and J 6 bases, leaving 12 bases between the germline ends. The CDR3 has 14 residues. Written as DNA, the CDR3 is TGTGCCAGCAGCCAAGAACCAGGGTTGGGCGAGCAGTACTTC. This encodes CASSQEPGLGEQYF.

The chain links TRBV28 to TRBJ2-5; 7 nucleotides match TRBD1. The germline CDR1 and CDR2 sequences are MDHEN and SYDVKM. This CDR3 region has 13 residues. V shed 10 bases, J shed 4 bases, and the junction held 9 bases outside the gene matches. The DNA for the CDR3 is TGTGCCACCCAAACAGGGGCGAGAGAGACCCAGTACTTC. Translating gives CATQTGARETQYF.

The V and J genes are TRBV29-1 and TRBJ2-3; the match to TRBD1 covers 9 bases. The CDR3 runs to 15 residues. Unmatched junction bases numbered 12, after V lost 6 bases and J lost 5 bases. CDR1 is SQVTM, CDR2 ANQGSEA, per germline. In DNA form, the CDR3 reads TGCAGCGTACATAGGGGGACAGGGTCCCTAGATACGCAGTATTTT. Its translation: CSVHRGTGSLDTQYF.

For the CDR3, the DNA is TGCGCCAGCACCTCCCGGGAGCTAGCGGGCTACAATGAGCAGTTCTTC. It codes for CASTSRELAGYNEQFF. This chain connects TRBV5-1 to TRBJ2-1; 8 nucleotides line up with TRBD2. V shed 6 bases and J 3 bases; nucleotides not matched to a gene: 11. CDR1 is SGHRS, CDR2 YFSETQ, per germline. The CDR3 covers 16 residues.

This chain connects TRBV19 to TRBJ2-3; 9 nucleotides line up with TRBD2. The CDR3 is 19 residues long. Germline trimming cut 5 bases from V and 1 base from J; bases unmatched to any gene: 16. CDR1 LNHDA and CDR2 SQIVND come from the germline V gene (reference sequence). CDR3 sequence reads: CASSHPTGLAGVRTDTQYF. The CDR3 nucleotides read TGTGCCAGTAGTCACCCGACAGGGTTAGCGGGAGTCCGCACAGATACGCAGTATTTT.

V usage is TRBV7-2 and J usage is TRBJ1-5; tentative D call: TRBD1 (6 bases). CDR3 size: 14 residues. Per germline, CDR1 SGHTA and CDR2 FQGNSA. V lost 5 bases to trimming and J lost 5 bases, with 13 bases between them. The CDR3 coding sequence is TGTGCCAGCAGCCCCCAGACAGGTGATCAGCCCCAGCATTTT. It translates to CASSPQTGDQPQHF.

The chain combines TRBV5-8 with TRBJ1-5; weak D call: TRBD1 (6 bases). The CDR3 has 16 amino acids. Trimming pared 0 bases from V and 2 bases from J, leaving 12 bases between. Germline V gives CDR1 SGHTS, CDR2 YDEGEE. The CDR3 sequence: CASSLGGGGGNQPQHF. The DNA of the CDR3 is TGTGCCAGCAGCTTGGGGGGCGGGGGCGGCAATCAGCCCCAGCATTTT. The whole variable domain, remainder taken from reference TRBV5-8 and TRBJ1-5, is EAGVTQSPTHLIKTRGQQATLRCSPISGHTSVYWYQQALGLGLQFLLWYDEGEERNRGNFPPRFSGRQFPNYSSELNVNALELEDSALYLCASSLGGGGGNQPQHFGDGTRLSIL.

The chain couples TRBV7-9 to TRBJ2-7; the D is unclear. The CDR3 length is 12 residues. In germline, CDR1 is SEHNR, CDR2 FQNEAQ (reference sequence). V shed 5 bases and J shed 3 bases, with 8 bases lying between them. The CDR3 loop is CASSPPNYEQYF. CDR3 nucleotides: TGTGCCAGCAGCCCCCCTAACTACGAGCAGTACTTC.

This clone showed up just once. This sequence joins TRBV5-1 and TRBJ2-7; TRBD2 agrees at 9 bases. Looked up from germline, CDR1 is SGHRS and CDR2 is YFSETQ. This CDR3 is built from 13 residues. V was pared by 4 bases and J by 6 bases, with 5 bases of the junction left unmatched. The DNA of the CDR3 is TGCGCCAGCAGCCAGGGACTAGCCAGCGAGCAGTACTTC. As protein: CASSQGLASEQYF.

The chain is built from TRBV19 and TRBJ2-7; D possibly corresponds to TRBD1 (6 bases). Germline V gives CDR1 LNHDA, CDR2 SQIVND (reference sequence). The CDR3 covers 15 residues. V lost 4 bases to trimming and J lost 0 bases, with 13 bases between them. The CDR3 bases are TGTGCCAGTAGTAACCAGGGGACCCGCTCCTACGAGCAGTACTTC. Its protein product is CASSNQGTRSYEQYF.

This rearrangement joins TRBV6-6 to TRBJ2-7; D possibly corresponds to TRBD1 (6 bases). With 7 bases removed from V and 2 bases from J, the gap between germline ends came to 9 bases. The germline V gene encodes CDR1 MNHNY and CDR2 SVGAGI (reference sequence). The CDR3 has 12 amino acids. This CDR3 reads CASTTGPYEQYF. CDR3 in DNA: TGTGCCAGCACGACAGGTCCCTACGAGCAGTACTTC.

This chain uses TRBV6-5 with TRBJ1-4; D possibly corresponds to TRBD1 (5 bases). CDR1 is MNHEY, CDR2 SVGAGI, per germline. The V end was cut by 6 bases, the J end by 8 bases, with 13 bases between. The CDR3 runs to 13 residues. The CDR3 coding sequence is TGTGCCAGCAGCCCGGGGGGGGAGGAAAAACTGTTTTTT. Translation gives CASSPGGEEKLFF.

This clone was counted a single time. J is TRBJ1-4 and V is TRBV10-3; D remains ambiguous. This CDR3 contains 16 residues. Germline assignment: CDR1 ENHRY and CDR2 SYGVKD. V lost 3 bases, J lost 7 bases, and 18 bases lay in between. The CDR3 loop reads CAISDRGDEGREKLFF. The CDR3, as DNA: TGTGCCATCAGTGATCGAGGAGATGAGGGTCGTGAAAAACTGTTTTTT.

The gene calls are TRBV7-8 and TRBJ2-7, with TRBD2 matching 7 bases. CDR3 length: 14 residues. CDR1 and CDR2 (germline): SGHVS, FQNEAQ. Trimming at V came to 10 bases and at J to 6 bases, leaving 15 bases not matched to a gene. DNA of the CDR3: TGTGCCATAACCTCTTCCGCGGGAGTAACCGAGCAGTACTTC. This encodes CAITSSAGVTEQYF.

The chain couples TRBV7-8 to TRBJ2-4; D not certain. V lost 5 bases and J lost 0, with 11 bases in between. Germline V gives CDR1 SGHVS, CDR2 FQNEAQ. There are 15 residues in the CDR3. The CDR3 protein is CASSPRGTAKNIQYF. CDR3 nucleotides: TGTGCCAGCAGCCCACGAGGCACAGCCAAAAACATTCAGTACTTC.

The chain has TRBV14 and TRBJ1-1; 7 bases fit TRBD1. V was clipped by 1 base and J by 1 base; unmatched bases: 9. The CDR3 loop spans 17 amino acids. Germline V CDR1 and CDR2: SGHDN, FVKESK. CDR3 region: CASSQVPRGKKNTEAFF. Here the CDR3 DNA reads TGTGCCAGCAGCCAAGTCCCCAGGGGGAAAAAGAACACTGAAGCTTTCTTT.

The chain's CDR3 is CASSLLAGGDSYEQYF. CDR3 nucleotides: TGTGCCAGCAGCCTCCTAGCGGGAGGCGACTCCTACGAGCAGTACTTC. The J gene is TRBJ2-7, the V gene TRBV13; 11 nucleotides align to TRBD2. V lost 5 bases and J lost 0; bases outside the gene matches: 6. Germline V lookup: CDR1 PRHDT, CDR2 FYEKMQ (reference sequence). The CDR3 spans 16 residues.

The CDR3 nucleotides read TGTGCCATCAGTAGTAGCGGGGAGCAGTACTTC. This encodes CAISSSGEQYF. This chain links TRBV10-3 with TRBJ2-7; 7 nucleotides agree with TRBD2. There are 11 residues in the CDR3. V trimming: 5 bases; J trimming: 7 bases; junction bases outside the gene matches: 2. The germline V gene has CDR1 ENHRY and CDR2 SYGVKD.

This chain links TRBV12-2 with TRBJ1-4; the table's D call, TRBD1, has no DNA check behind it. TRBV12-2 is deemed a pseudogene. The CDR3 runs to 15 residues. CDR3 nucleotide sequence: TGTGCAAGTCGCTTATATTCGGACAGAAATGAAAAACTGTTTTTT. Translation: CASRLYSDRNEKLFF.

The chain employs TRBV29-1 and TRBJ2-1; D is ambiguous. The length of the CDR3 is 11 residues. V lost 4 bases and J 3 bases, leaving 4 bases between the germline ends. From germline, CDR1 is SQVTM and CDR2 ANQGSEA. The CDR3 spells CSVAYYNEQFF. In DNA, the CDR3 is TGCAGCGTTGCCTACTACAATGAGCAGTTCTTC.

The chain carries TRBV2 and TRBJ2-7, with D possibly matching TRBD1 (6 bases). CDR1 and CDR2 (germline): SNHLY, FYNNEI. With 5 bases removed from V and 3 bases from J, the gap between germline ends came to 17 bases. CDR3 length: 15 residues. The CDR3: CASSPRGPNYYEQYF. The CDR3, as DNA: TGTGCCAGCAGTCCCAGGGGCCCTAATTACTACGAGCAGTACTTC.

The chain employs TRBV4-2 and TRBJ1-2; perhaps TRBD1 as D (5 bases). The CDR3 contains 15 residues. The germline CDR1 and CDR2 sequences are LGHNA and YNFKEQ. V lost 0 bases to trimming and J lost 4 bases, with 12 bases between them. The CDR3 region is CASSQEDKGSYGYTF. The DNA of the CDR3 is TGTGCCAGCAGCCAAGAGGACAAGGGTTCCTATGGCTACACCTTC.

The genes are TRBV28 and TRBJ1-5; 7 positions match TRBD1. The CDR3 runs 17 residues. The germline V gene encodes CDR1 MDHEN and CDR2 SYDVKM. V shed 6 bases, J shed 1 base, and the junction held 12 bases outside the gene matches. This CDR3 is CASSLITGVGSNQPQHF. As DNA, the CDR3 is TGTGCCAGCAGCCTAATTACAGGGGTTGGGAGCAATCAGCCCCAGCATTTT.

This chain joins TRBV2 and TRBJ2-1; 7 bases fit TRBD1. The CDR3 has 13 residues. J was trimmed by 6 bases and V by 3 bases; bases with no gene match: 2. Per germline, CDR1 SNHLY and CDR2 FYNNEI. In nucleotides, the CDR3 is TGTGCCAGCAGTGATGCAGGGGGCAATGAGCAGTTCTTC. This codes for CASSDAGGNEQFF. The whole variable domain, filled in from reference TRBV2 and TRBJ2-1, reads EPEVTQTPSHQVTQMGQEVILRCVPISNHLYFYWYRQILGQKVEFLVSFYNNEISEKSEIFDDQFSVERPDGSNFTLKIRSTKLEDSAMYFCASSDAGGNEQFFGPGTRLTVL.

A single count supports this clone. The V and J genes are TRBV7-9 and TRBJ2-1; 8 positions agree with TRBD2. CDR1 is SEHNR, CDR2 FQNEAQ, per germline (reference sequence). The CDR3 runs 16 residues. The V and J ends lost 5 bases and 0 bases, in that order; junction bases with no gene match: 6. The CDR3 sequence: CASSPTSGPSYNEQFF. Here the CDR3 DNA reads TGTGCCAGCAGCCCCACTAGCGGCCCCTCCTACAATGAGCAGTTCTTC.

The rearrangement joins TRBV19 to TRBJ2-5; a weak D match, TRBD2 (6 bases). Looked up from germline, CDR1 is LNHDA and CDR2 is SQIVND (reference sequence). V was shortened by 4 bases and J by 5 bases, with 20 bases between the two germline ends. This CDR3 region has 16 residues. The CDR3: CASSTTGTPYDETQYF. The CDR3 DNA is TGTGCCAGTAGTACTACCGGGACTCCTTACGATGAGACCCAGTACTTC.

The chain employs TRBV27 and TRBJ2-7; 9 bases are a match to TRBD1. Germline V gene data show CDR1 as MNHEY and CDR2 as SMNVEV (reference sequence). V lost 6 bases to trimming and J lost 2 bases; unmatched junction nucleotides: 5. The CDR3 length is 14 residues. As DNA, the CDR3 is TGTGCCAGCAGCGCGGGACAGGGAGCCTACGAGCAGTACTTC. Its translation is CASSAGQGAYEQYF.

This sequence joins TRBV7-8 and TRBJ2-7; 8 nucleotides agree with TRBD2. V shed 1 base, J shed 2 bases, and the junction held 4 bases outside the gene matches. Germline V lookup: CDR1 SGHVS, CDR2 FQNEAQ. CDR3 length: 15 amino acids. CDR3 amino acids: CASSLGRAGAYEQYF. CDR3 coding DNA: TGTGCCAGCAGCTTAGGCCGAGCGGGAGCCTACGAGCAGTACTTC.